What follows are 14 T cell receptor beta chains derived from one specimen sequenced in a study of T-cell memory formation after mild COVID-19. Each CDR3 protein is one row after TCRdb ran MiXCR on the 5' RACE reads. The table shows 210,000 or so distinct CDR3 sequences, with 27% occurring only once. Sequenced material: PBMCs or a T cell subset sorted from them (not recorded which). The receptors originated from an adult woman who had mild COVID-19 (a few samples of this study predate the infection). Cell type and time point are not known.

This chain joins TRBV5-1 and TRBJ2-4; TRBD1 aligns across 10 bases. Per germline, CDR1 SGHRS and CDR2 YFSETQ. The CDR3 consists of 13 residues. Trimming cost V 4 bases and J 6 bases; bases outside gene matches: 1. CDR3 protein: CASSGDRGNIQYF. The DNA of the CDR3 is TGCGCCAGCAGCGGGGACAGGGGAAACATTCAGTACTTC.

This clonotype was counted only a few times. This chain joins TRBV14 and TRBJ2-5, with D unresolved. Looked up from germline, CDR1 is SGHDN and CDR2 is FVKESK. Trimming took 3 bases from V and 2 from J, leaving 10 bases between them. This CDR3 is 14 amino acids long. CDR3 amino acids: CASSQSLEQETQYF. The CDR3 DNA reads as TGTGCCAGCAGCCAGTCCTTAGAACAAGAGACCCAGTACTTC. The full variable domain, with the rest looked up from reference TRBV14 and TRBJ2-5, is EAGVTQFPSHSVIEKGQTVTLRCDPISGHDNLYWYRRVMGKEIKFLLHFVKESKQDESGMPNNRFLAERTGGTYSTLKVQPAELEDSGVYFCASSQSLEQETQYFGPGTRLLVL.

This clonotype has only a few counts. The chain is built from TRBV28 and TRBJ2-2; D is ambiguous. V was clipped by 3 bases and J by 2 bases, with 10 bases between them. This CDR3 is 15 amino acids long. Germline V CDR1 and CDR2: MDHEN, SYDVKM. The CDR3 DNA sequence: TGTGCCAGCAGTTTCAACTACCTAAACACCGGGGAGCTGTTTTTT. Its translation is CASSFNYLNTGELFF.

The chain has TRBV3-1 and TRBJ2-2; tentative D call: TRBD2 (6 bases). Germline CDR1 and CDR2: LGHDT and YNNKEL (reference sequence). CDR3 size: 16 residues. The V end was cut by 1 base, the J end by 6 bases, with 15 bases between. In nucleotides, the CDR3 is TGTGCCAGCAGCCAAGGGGGAGGAGTAATGGCCGGGGAGCTGTTTTTT. Translating gives CASSQGGGVMAGELFF.

This chain links TRBV29-1 with TRBJ2-1; TRBD1 agrees at 9 bases. Germline V gene data show CDR1 as SQVTM and CDR2 as ANQGSEA. This CDR3 contains 15 residues. J was trimmed by 12 bases and V by 5 bases; bases with no gene match: 17. CDR3 amino acids: CSVSPRGQGVTGQFF. CDR3 nucleotide sequence: TGCAGCGTTAGCCCCAGGGGACAGGGTGTTACAGGGCAGTTCTTC.

This chain joins TRBV2 and TRBJ2-7; 9 bases line up with TRBD1. The CDR3 spans 14 residues. The germline V gene has CDR1 SNHLY and CDR2 FYNNEI. The V segment lost 5 bases and the J segment 0 bases; nucleotides outside the gene matches: 2. CDR3 amino acids: CASSKDRGSYEQYF. CDR3 sequence (DNA): TGTGCCAGCAGTAAGGACAGGGGCTCCTACGAGCAGTACTTC.

The sample holds many counts of this clonotype. V is TRBV7-2 and J is TRBJ2-3; 8 bases are a match to TRBD2. The CDR3 is 17 amino acids. Germline V gene sequence: CDR1 SGHTA, CDR2 FQGNSA. V gave up 1 base and J gave up 0 bases; unmatched junction bases: 6. This CDR3 is CASSLDLAGGSTDTQYF. The CDR3 DNA follows: TGTGCCAGCAGCTTAGATCTAGCGGGCGGTAGCACAGATACGCAGTATTTT. Complete variable domain (other parts from reference TRBV7-2 and TRBJ2-3): GAGVSQSPSNKVTEKGKDVELRCDPISGHTALYWYRQSLGQGLEFLIYFQGNSAPDKSGLPSDRFSAERTGGSVSTLTIQRTQQEDSAVYLCASSLDLAGGSTDTQYFGPGTRLTVL.

This clonotype was counted ten times or more. The chain is built from TRBV12-3 or TRBV12-4 and TRBJ1-2; 7 positions agree with TRBD1. Trimming at V came to 5 bases and at J to 4 bases, leaving 7 bases not matched to a gene. The CDR3 consists of 14 residues. CDR3 sequence reads: CASSAQGLSYGYTF. The DNA for the CDR3 is TGTGCCAGCAGTGCACAGGGGTTGTCCTATGGCTACACCTTC.

This chain uses TRBV24-1 with TRBJ2-2; D may be TRBD1 (6 bases). The CDR3 sequence is 15 residues long. Germline CDR1 reads KGHDR; CDR2 reads SFDVKD. V was pared by 5 bases and J by 3 bases, with 12 bases between. In DNA form, the CDR3 reads TGTGCCACCAGTGGCGACAGGCCCCACACCGGGGAGCTGTTTTTT. Protein product: CATSGDRPHTGELFF.

The V and J genes are TRBV7-9 and TRBJ1-1; TRBD1 matches 8 bases. The germline CDR1 and CDR2 sequences are SEHNR and FQNEAQ (reference sequence). CDR3 size: 15 residues. V trimming: 5 bases; J trimming: 1 base; junction bases outside the gene matches: 6. This chain's CDR3 is CASSVRTGRNTEAFF. The CDR3 DNA is TGTGCCAGCAGCGTGCGGACAGGGAGGAACACTGAAGCTTTCTTT.

This clonotype was picked up a small number of times. The CDR3 bases are TGTGCCAGCAGGCCAGACAGGGGAGAATCTGGAAACACCATATATTTT. Its translation: CASRPDRGESGNTIYF. The rearrangement links TRBV6-6 to TRBJ1-3; 8 nucleotides line up with TRBD1. The V segment lost 6 bases and the J segment 1 base; nucleotides outside the gene matches: 8. The length of the CDR3 is 16 residues. Germline V gene data show CDR1 as MNHNY and CDR2 as SVGAGI (reference sequence).

Only a few counts were recorded for this clonotype. This chain uses TRBV20-1 with TRBJ2-2, with no clear D. The V end was cut by 2 bases, the J end by 2 bases, with 9 bases between. Germline assignment: CDR1 DFQATT and CDR2 SNEGSKA (reference sequence). The CDR3 covers 14 residues. The CDR3 here is CSARPSGNTGELFF. The CDR3, as DNA: TGCAGTGCTAGACCCTCGGGTAACACCGGGGAGCTGTTTTTT.

The rearrangement uses TRBV5-1 and TRBJ1-1; 10 nucleotides match TRBD1. Germline CDR1 and CDR2: SGHRS and YFSETQ. J lost 7 bases, V lost 5 bases, and 8 bases had no gene match. This CDR3 is 14 amino acids long. CDR3 bases: TGCGCCAGCAGACTGACAGGGGGCAACTTTGAAGCTTTCTTT. The encoded protein is CASRLTGGNFEAFF. The variable domain in full, with the rest retrieved from reference TRBV5-1 and TRBJ1-1, is KAGVTQTPRYLIKTRGQQVTLSCSPISGHRSVSWYQQTPGQGLQFLFEYFSETQRNKGNFPGRFSGRQFSNSRSEMNVSTLELGDSALYLCASRLTGGNFEAFFGQGTRLTVV.

This rearrangement joins TRBV18 to TRBJ2-5; D is undetermined. The CDR3 contains 13 residues. The V and J ends lost 0 bases and 3 bases respectively, with 5 bases between them. In germline, CDR1 is KGHSH, CDR2 LQKENI. The CDR3 reads CASSPPVKETQYF. DNA for the CDR3: TGTGCCAGCTCACCACCGGTCAAAGAGACCCAGTACTTC.